The 20 T cell receptor beta chains below all came from one sample that was sequenced in a study of T cell responses to AZD1222 COVID-19 vaccine. Produced via immunoSEQ multiplex PCR; TCRdb's table is partial and in-frame only. The top ten hold about 28% of the sample, which has 95,000 to 100,000 clones, roughly 90% seen once. The sequencing here drew on peripheral blood, taken on day 0 of AZD1222 vaccination. All receptors come from an adult in good health.

This clone is a singleton in its sample. The gene calls are TRBV28 and TRBJ2-5; either TRBD1 or TRBD2 may fit D (5 bases each). The V gene's germline CDR1 is MDHEN and CDR2 SYDVKM. V dropped 7 bases and J dropped 5 bases, with 11 bases sitting between them. CDR3 size: 12 residues. The chain's CDR3 is CASIPWGETQYF. CDR3 sequence (DNA): TGTGCCAGCATCCCCTGGGGGGAGACCCAGTACTTC. Complete variable domain (other parts from reference TRBV28 and TRBJ2-5): DVKVTQSSRYLVKRTGEKVFLECVQDMDHENMFWYRQDPGLGLRLIYFSYDVKMKEKGDIPEGYSVSREKKERFSLILESASTNQTSMYLCASIPWGETQYFGPGTRLLVL.

The table lists this clone with a count of one. The chain couples TRBV19 to TRBJ2-1; weak D call: TRBD2 (6 bases). Germline loops: CDR1 LNHDA, CDR2 SQIVND (reference sequence). Trimming pared 7 bases from V and 9 bases from J, leaving 22 bases between. This CDR3 comprises 15 residues. CDR3: CASTKFGGFVSEQFF. The CDR3 DNA sequence: TGTGCCAGTACCAAATTCGGAGGGTTCGTCAGTGAGCAGTTCTTC.

V is TRBV5-1 and J is TRBJ2-1; perhaps TRBD2 as D (7 bases). The CDR3 sequence is 17 residues long. Between the trimmed V and J ends, which lost 3 bases and 8 bases, there was a span of 24 bases. Germline V gene sequence: CDR1 SGHRS, CDR2 YFSETQ. The DNA of the CDR3 is TGCGCCAGCAGCTGGACGTCGGGGGGCGCGTTTTGGTATGAGCAGTTCTTC. Amino acid sequence: CASSWTSGGAFWYEQFF. The variable domain in full, with the rest retrieved from reference TRBV5-1 and TRBJ2-1, is KAGVTQTPRYLIKTRGQQVTLSCSPISGHRSVSWYQQTPGQGLQFLFEYFSETQRNKGNFPGRFSGRQFSNSRSEMNVSTLELGDSALYLCASSWTSGGAFWYEQFFGPGTRLTVL.

The chain is built from TRBV2 and TRBJ2-7; 7 bases map to TRBD2. This CDR3 comprises 13 residues. Trimming at V came to 6 bases and at J to 4 bases, leaving 6 bases not matched to a gene. CDR1 SNHLY and CDR2 FYNNEI come from the germline V gene. CDR3 coding DNA: TGTGCCAGCAGAACTAGCGCCACGTACGAGCAGTACTTC. It encodes CASRTSATYEQYF.

This chain's CDR3 is CASSPPGAESEKLFF. The CDR3 region has the DNA TGCGCCAGCAGCCCCCCAGGGGCGGAAAGTGAAAAACTGTTTTTT. The gene calls are TRBV4-1 and TRBJ1-4; a possible D gene is TRBD1 (6 bases). This CDR3 is built from 15 residues. Germline values: CDR1 MGHRA, CDR2 YSYEKL. Trimming cost V 4 bases and J 7 bases, with 16 bases left between them.

The CDR3 protein is CASSTGPYGYTF. DNA of the CDR3: TGTGCCAGCAGTACAGGGCCTTATGGCTACACCTTC. The chain recombines TRBV6-5 with TRBJ1-2; D is possibly TRBD1 (6 bases). The V end lost 5 bases, the J end lost 5 bases, and 9 bases lay between the germline ends. The CDR3 is made up of 12 amino acids. Germline V gene sequence: CDR1 MNHEY, CDR2 SVGAGI.

The V call is TRBV6-1, the J call TRBJ1-3; D is uncertain. From germline, CDR1 is MNHNS and CDR2 SASEGT. The length of the CDR3 is 17 residues. V dropped 4 bases and J dropped 2 bases, with 18 bases sitting between them. As DNA, the CDR3 is TGTGCCAGCAGTGCACGACCTGGGGAAGCAGCTGGAAACACCATATATTTT. It encodes CASSARPGEAAGNTIYF.

The chain links TRBV25-1 to TRBJ2-7; D gene unclear. V lost 4 bases and J lost 4, with 14 bases in between. Germline V gene sequence: CDR1 MGHDK, CDR2 SYGVNS. The CDR3 runs 14 residues. CDR3 sequence reads: CASSGSPDDYEQYF. The CDR3 nucleotides are TGTGCCAGCAGTGGATCCCCTGACGATTACGAGCAGTACTTC.

This clone was detected a few times. The gene calls are TRBV28 and TRBJ1-6; possible D gene TRBD1, 6 bases. The CDR3 is 13 residues long. Trimming shortened V by 6 bases and J by 7 bases, and 10 bases separated the two germline ends. Germline CDR1 reads MDHEN; CDR2 reads SYDVKM. The DNA for the CDR3 is TGTGCCAGCAGCGGACAGAGAAATTCACCCCTCCACTTT. This encodes CASSGQRNSPLHF.

This rearrangement joins TRBV10-3 to TRBJ2-3, with D perhaps TRBD2 (6 bases). With 2 bases removed from V and 7 bases from J, the gap between germline ends came to 13 bases. Germline V gives CDR1 ENHRY, CDR2 SYGVKD. The CDR3 covers 14 residues. As DNA, the CDR3 is TGTGCCATCAGTGAGCCACGAGGGAGGAATACGCAGTATTTT. Amino acids: CAISEPRGRNTQYF.

The chain employs TRBV5-1 and TRBJ1-1; D ambiguous. CDR3 length: 13 residues. Trimming took off 1 base at V and 2 bases at J, with 6 bases between the two ends. Germline V gene sequence: CDR1 SGHRS, CDR2 YFSETQ. CDR3 DNA sequence: TGCGCCAGCAGCTTGAAGGTAAACACTGAAGCTTTCTTT. This translates into CASSLKVNTEAFF.

This chain links TRBV24-1 with TRBJ2-7, with no clear D. This CDR3 is 13 amino acids long. Germline V CDR1 and CDR2: KGHDR, SFDVKD. The V end was cut by 1 base, the J end by 1 base, with 4 bases between. This CDR3 is CATSDLKSYEQYF. The CDR3 nucleotides are TGTGCCACCAGTGATTTAAAATCCTACGAGCAGTACTTC.

Here the CDR3 DNA reads TGTGCCAGTAGTGTCGACAGGGAACCTGTCTACGAGCAGTACTTC. Translation gives CASSVDREPVYEQYF. The chain couples TRBV19 to TRBJ2-7, with 7 bases that match TRBD1. The CDR3 consists of 15 residues. The germline CDR1 and CDR2 sequences are LNHDA and SQIVND (reference sequence). Unmatched junction bases numbered 10, after V lost 5 bases and J lost 3 bases.

CDR3 protein: CASTAVYSNQPQHF. The CDR3 DNA reads TGTGCCAGCACGGCGGTATATAGCAATCAGCCCCAGCATTTT. The chain links TRBV3-1 (or the pseudogene TRBV3-2) to TRBJ1-5; D is unresolved. Germline assignment: CDR1 LGHDT and CDR2 YNNKEL (reference sequence). Trimming removed 7 bases at V and 0 bases at J, with 10 bases between. The CDR3 consists of 14 residues.

This clone was detected only once. V gene TRBV30 combines with J gene TRBJ2-7, with TRBD2 matching over 10 bases. This CDR3 comprises 12 residues. Trimming at V came to 6 bases and at J to 7 bases, leaving 6 bases not matched to a gene. The germline V gene encodes CDR1 GTSNPN and CDR2 SVGIG (reference sequence). The CDR3 spells CACLAGAGEQYF. DNA for the CDR3: TGTGCCTGCCTAGCGGGAGCGGGAGAGCAGTACTTC.

The chain combines TRBV9 with TRBJ2-3, with TRBD2 identical over 7 bases. V lost 4 bases to trimming and J lost 1 base; unmatched junction nucleotides: 9. CDR3 length: 16 amino acids. From germline, CDR1 is SGDLS and CDR2 YYNGEE. Written as DNA, the CDR3 is TGTGCCAGCAGCCCGCGCGGGGGTGTGGGCACAGATACGCAGTATTTT. It codes for CASSPRGGVGTDTQYF.

This clone showed up just once. CDR3 amino acids: CASSGTSNEKLFF. The CDR3 DNA reads as TGTGCCAGCAGCGGGACCTCGAATGAAAAACTGTTTTTT. The J gene is TRBJ1-4, the V gene TRBV28; TRBD1 might be the D (5 bases). CDR1 and CDR2 (germline): MDHEN, SYDVKM. This CDR3 spans 13 amino acids. V was pared by 6 bases and J by 5 bases, with 10 bases between.

This clone was seen a few times. J is TRBJ2-7 and V is TRBV30; tentative D call: TRBD2 (5 bases). The CDR3 loop spans 13 amino acids. With 2 bases removed from V and 4 bases from J, the gap between germline ends came to 12 bases. The germline V gene encodes CDR1 GTSNPN and CDR2 SVGIG (reference sequence). In DNA form, the CDR3 reads TGTGCCTGGAGTAGACTGACGGGATACGAGCAGTACTTC. Encoded protein: CAWSRLTGYEQYF.

The chain uses TRBV9 and TRBJ2-1, with 8 bases identical to TRBD1. The germline V gene has CDR1 SGDLS and CDR2 YYNGEE. V dropped 4 bases and J dropped 0; count of bases not matched to a gene: 6. The CDR3 is made up of 16 amino acids. Here the CDR3 DNA reads TGTGCCAGCAGCACCCGGACAGGGCTCTCCTACAATGAGCAGTTCTTC. This gives the protein CASSTRTGLSYNEQFF.

This clone was picked up one time. The rearrangement uses TRBV6-6 and TRBJ2-6, with 9 positions matching TRBD1. Trimming took 5 bases from V and 4 from J; bases not matched to a gene: 9. CDR3 length: 17 amino acids. Germline V CDR1 and CDR2: MNHNY, SVGAGI (reference sequence). CDR3: CASSLTGGVSGANVLTF. The CDR3 bases are TGTGCCAGCAGTCTGACAGGGGGAGTTTCAGGGGCCAACGTCCTGACTTTC.